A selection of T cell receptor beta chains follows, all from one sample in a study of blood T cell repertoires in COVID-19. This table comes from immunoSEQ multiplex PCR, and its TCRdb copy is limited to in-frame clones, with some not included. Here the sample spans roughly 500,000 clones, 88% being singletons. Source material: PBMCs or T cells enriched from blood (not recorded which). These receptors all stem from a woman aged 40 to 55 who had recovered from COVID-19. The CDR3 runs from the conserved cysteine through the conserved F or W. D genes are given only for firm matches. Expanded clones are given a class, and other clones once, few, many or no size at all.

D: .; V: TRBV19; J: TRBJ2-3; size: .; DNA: TGTGCCAGTAGTAGCGGGAGCACAGATACGCAGTATTTT; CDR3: CASSSGSTDTQYF
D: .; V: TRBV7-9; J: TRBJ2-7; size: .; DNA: TGTGCCAGCAGTAGCGTTGCAAGCTCCTACGAGCAGTACTTC; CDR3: CASSSVASSYEQYF
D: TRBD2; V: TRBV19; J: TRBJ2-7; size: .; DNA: TGTGCCAGTAGTCCTGAAGCTAGCGGCCCCTTCTACGAGCAGTACTTC; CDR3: CASSPEASGPFYEQYF
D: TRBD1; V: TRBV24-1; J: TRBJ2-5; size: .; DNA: TGTGCCACCAGTGAACCCCGGGACAGGGGTCTAGAGACCCAGTACTTC; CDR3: CATSEPRDRGLETQYF
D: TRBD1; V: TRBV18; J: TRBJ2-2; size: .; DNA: TGTGCCAGCTCACCACTGATAACGGGACAGGGCGGTCGGAACACCGGGGAGCTGTTTTTT; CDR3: CASSPLITGQGGRNTGELFF
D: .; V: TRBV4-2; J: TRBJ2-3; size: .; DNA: TGTGCCAGCAGCCGTAACGGGGGCACAGATACGCAGTATTTT; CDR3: CASSRNGGTDTQYF
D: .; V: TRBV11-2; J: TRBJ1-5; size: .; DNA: TGTGCCAGCAGCTTAGGAGGGTACGGGGTTCAGCCCCAGCATTTT; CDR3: CASSLGGYGVQPQHF
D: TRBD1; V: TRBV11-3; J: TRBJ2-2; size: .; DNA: TGTGCCAGCATCGGGACAGGGGGTAGGGTCGGGGAGCTGTTTTTT; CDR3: CASIGTGGRVGELFF
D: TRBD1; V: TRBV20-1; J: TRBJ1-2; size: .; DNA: TGCAGTGCAAGGACAGGGAGTGGCTACACCTTC; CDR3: CSARTGSGYTF
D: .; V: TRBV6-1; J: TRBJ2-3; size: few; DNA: TGTGCCAGCAGTGAACGAAATCCCCGGGATACGCAGTATTTT; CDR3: CASSERNPRDTQYF
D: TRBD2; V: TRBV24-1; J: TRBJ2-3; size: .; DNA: TGTGCCACCAGTGATCCCTCCGCGGGGGTAGATACGCAGTATTTT; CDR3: CATSDPSAGVDTQYF
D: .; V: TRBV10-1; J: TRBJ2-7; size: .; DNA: TGCGCCAGCAGCCAAGCGGAAGGGGGATCCTACGAGCAGTACTTC; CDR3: CASSQAEGGSYEQYF
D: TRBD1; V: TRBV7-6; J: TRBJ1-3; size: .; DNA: TGTGCCAGCAGCCGCGACAGGGCTAGGGGAAACACCATATATTTT; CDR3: CASSRDRARGNTIYF
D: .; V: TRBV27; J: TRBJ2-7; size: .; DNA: TGTGCCAGCAGTTTATCGGCGGGCGGCTCCTACGAGCAGTACTTC; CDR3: CASSLSAGGSYEQYF
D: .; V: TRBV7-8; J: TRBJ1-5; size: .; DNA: TGTGCCAGCAGCTTGGACAGCTATAGCAATCAGCCCCAGCATTTT; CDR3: CASSLDSYSNQPQHF
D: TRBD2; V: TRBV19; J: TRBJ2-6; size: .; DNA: TGTGCCACCGCAGCGGGAGGGTCCGGGGCCAACGTCCTGACTTTC; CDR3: CATAAGGSGANVLTF
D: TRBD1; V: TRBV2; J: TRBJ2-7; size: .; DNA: TGTGCCAGCAATCTAGGACAGGGAGAACCCTCTCGATACGAGCAGTACTTC; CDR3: CASNLGQGEPSRYEQYF
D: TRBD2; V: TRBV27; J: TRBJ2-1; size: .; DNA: TGTGCCAGCAGTTCAGCAGGCGGGAGCTCCTACAATGAGCAGTTCTTC; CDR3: CASSSAGGSSYNEQFF
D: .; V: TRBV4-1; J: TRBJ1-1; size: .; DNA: TGCGCCAGCAGCCAAGTGGACAGGAACACTGAAGCTTTCTTT; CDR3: CASSQVDRNTEAFF
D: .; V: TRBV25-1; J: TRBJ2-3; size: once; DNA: TGTGCCAGCAGTGCGGGTGGGAGCACAGATACGCAGTATTTT; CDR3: CASSAGGSTDTQYF
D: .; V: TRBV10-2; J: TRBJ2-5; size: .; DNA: TGCGCCAGCAGTGAGTTCGGACCGGGACTGGGGAAGACCCAGTACTTC; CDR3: CASSEFGPGLGKTQYF
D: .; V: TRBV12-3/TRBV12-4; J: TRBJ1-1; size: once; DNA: TGTGCCAGCACTCTGGGGGCTCCCGCTGAAGCTTTCTTT; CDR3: CASTLGAPAEAFF
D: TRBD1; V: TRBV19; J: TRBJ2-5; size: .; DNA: TGTGCCAGTAACGCCGGGACAGTCCAAGAGACCCAGTACTTC; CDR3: CASNAGTVQETQYF
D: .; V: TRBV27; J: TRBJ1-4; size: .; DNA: TGTGCCAGCAGTTTGGGGCGGGGAAAGGAAAAACTGTTTTTT; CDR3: CASSLGRGKEKLFF
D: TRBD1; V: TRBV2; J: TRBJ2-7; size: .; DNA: TGTGCCAGCAACCTACAGGGGGAAAAGTACGAGCAGTACTTC; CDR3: CASNLQGEKYEQYF
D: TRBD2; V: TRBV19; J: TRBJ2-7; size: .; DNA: TGTGCCAGTAGTAGGGGCGGGAGTTCCTACGAGCAGTACTTC; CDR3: CASSRGGSSYEQYF
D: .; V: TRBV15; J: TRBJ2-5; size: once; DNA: TGTGCCACCAGCAGAGATCCCCTTAGACTGCCCTTGGGGCCAGAGACCCAGTACTTC; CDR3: CATSRDPLRLPLGPETQYF
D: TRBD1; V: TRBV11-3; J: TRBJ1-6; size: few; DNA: TGTGCCAGCAGCTCTGGGGGGACAGCTAATTCACCCCTCCACTTT; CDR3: CASSSGGTANSPLHF
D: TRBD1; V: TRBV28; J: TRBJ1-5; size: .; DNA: TGTGCCAGCACCGTCCAGGGACAGCTCAATCAGCCCCAGCATTTT; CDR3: CASTVQGQLNQPQHF
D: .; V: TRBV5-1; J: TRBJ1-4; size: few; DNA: TGCGCCAGCAGCCCCCAGGGAACTAATGAAAAACTGTTTTTT; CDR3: CASSPQGTNEKLFF
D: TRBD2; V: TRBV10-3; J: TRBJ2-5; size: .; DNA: TGTGCCATCAGTACTACCGGGACTAAAGAGACCCAGTACTTC; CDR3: CAISTTGTKETQYF
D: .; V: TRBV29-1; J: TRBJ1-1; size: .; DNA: TGCAGCGCCCGGACAGACATGAACACTGAAGCTTTCTTT; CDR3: CSARTDMNTEAFF
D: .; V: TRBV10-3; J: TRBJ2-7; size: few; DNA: TGTGCCATCAGTGAGACCTCCCTAGATGCCTACGAGCAGTACTTC; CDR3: CAISETSLDAYEQYF